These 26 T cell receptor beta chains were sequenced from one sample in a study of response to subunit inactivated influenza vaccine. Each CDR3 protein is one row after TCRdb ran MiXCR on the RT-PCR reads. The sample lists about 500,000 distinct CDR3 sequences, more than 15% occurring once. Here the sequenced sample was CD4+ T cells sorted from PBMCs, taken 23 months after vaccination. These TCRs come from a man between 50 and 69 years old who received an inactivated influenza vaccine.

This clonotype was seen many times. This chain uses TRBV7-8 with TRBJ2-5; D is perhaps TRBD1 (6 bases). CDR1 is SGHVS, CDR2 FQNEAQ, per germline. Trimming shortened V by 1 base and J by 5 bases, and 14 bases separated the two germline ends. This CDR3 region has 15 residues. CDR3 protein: CASSLGVLQGETQYF. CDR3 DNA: TGTGCCAGCAGCTTAGGGGTACTTCAGGGGGAGACCCAGTACTTC. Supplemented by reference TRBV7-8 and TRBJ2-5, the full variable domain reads GAGVSQSPRYKVAKRGQDVALRCDPISGHVSLFWYQQALGQGPEFLTYFQNEAQLDKSGLPSDRFFAERPEGSVSTLKIQRTQQEDSAVYLCASSLGVLQGETQYFGPGTRLLVL.

CDR3 sequence reads: CASSSLDRAKNIQYF. CDR3 nucleotide sequence: TGTGCCAGCAGTTCACTGGACAGGGCCAAAAACATTCAGTACTTC. J is TRBJ2-4 and V is TRBV27, with 7 bases matching TRBD1. J was trimmed by 1 base and V by 4 bases; bases with no gene match: 4. CDR1 and CDR2 from the germline V gene are MNHEY and SMNVEV (reference sequence). This CDR3 is built from 15 residues.

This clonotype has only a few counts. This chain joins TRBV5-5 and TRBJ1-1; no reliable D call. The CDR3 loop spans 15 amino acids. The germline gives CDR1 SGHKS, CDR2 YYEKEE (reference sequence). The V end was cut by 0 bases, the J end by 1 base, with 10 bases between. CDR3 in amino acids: CASSLAGRKNTEAFF. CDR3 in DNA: TGTGCCAGCAGCTTGGCCGGACGGAAGAACACTGAAGCTTTCTTT. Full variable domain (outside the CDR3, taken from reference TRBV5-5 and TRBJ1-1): DAGVTQSPTHLIKTRGQQVTLRCSPISGHKSVSWYQQVLGQGPQFIFQYYEKEERGRGNFPDRFSARQFPNYSSELNVNALLLGDSALYLCASSLAGRKNTEAFFGQGTRLTVV.

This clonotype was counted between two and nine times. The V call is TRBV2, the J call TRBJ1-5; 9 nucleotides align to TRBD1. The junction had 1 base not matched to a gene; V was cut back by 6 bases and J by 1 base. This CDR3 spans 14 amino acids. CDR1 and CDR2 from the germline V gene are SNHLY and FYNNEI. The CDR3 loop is CASRGTGSNQPQHF. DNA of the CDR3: TGTGCCAGCAGGGGGACAGGGAGCAATCAGCCCCAGCATTTT.

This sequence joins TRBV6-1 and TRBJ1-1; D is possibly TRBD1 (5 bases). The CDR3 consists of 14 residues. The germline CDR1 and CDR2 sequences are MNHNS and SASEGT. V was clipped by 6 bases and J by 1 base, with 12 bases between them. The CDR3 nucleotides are TGTGCCAGCAGAGCCGGGACCCCGAACACTGAAGCTTTCTTT. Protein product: CASRAGTPNTEAFF.

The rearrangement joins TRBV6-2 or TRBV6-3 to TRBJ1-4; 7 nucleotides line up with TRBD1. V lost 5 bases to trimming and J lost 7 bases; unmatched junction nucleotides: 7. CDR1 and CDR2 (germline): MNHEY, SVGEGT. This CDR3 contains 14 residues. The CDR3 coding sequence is TGTGCCAGCAGTCAACCGGGACAGAGTGAAAAACTGTTTTTT. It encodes CASSQPGQSEKLFF.

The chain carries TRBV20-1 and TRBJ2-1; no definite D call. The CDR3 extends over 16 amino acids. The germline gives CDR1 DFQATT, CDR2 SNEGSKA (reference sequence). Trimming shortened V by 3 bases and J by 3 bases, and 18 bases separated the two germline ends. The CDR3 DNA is TGCAGTGCTAGCGATGTCTGGTCCTCCCGCTACAATGAGCAGTTCTTC. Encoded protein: CSASDVWSSRYNEQFF.

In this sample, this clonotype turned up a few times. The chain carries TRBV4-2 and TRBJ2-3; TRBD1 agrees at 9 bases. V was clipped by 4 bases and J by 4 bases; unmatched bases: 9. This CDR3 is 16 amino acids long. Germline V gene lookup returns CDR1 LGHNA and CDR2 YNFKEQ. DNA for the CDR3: TGTGCCAGCAGCCTAAGGGGGGACAGGGTTTCAGATACGCAGTATTTT. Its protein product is CASSLRGDRVSDTQYF.

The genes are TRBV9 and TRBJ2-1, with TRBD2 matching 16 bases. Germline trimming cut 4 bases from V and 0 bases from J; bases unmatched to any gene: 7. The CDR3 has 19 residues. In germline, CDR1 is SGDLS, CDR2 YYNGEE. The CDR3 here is CASSRGLAGGPGSYNEQFF. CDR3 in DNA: TGTGCCAGCAGCAGGGGACTAGCGGGAGGGCCGGGCTCCTACAATGAGCAGTTCTTC. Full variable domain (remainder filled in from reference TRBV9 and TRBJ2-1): DSGVTQTPKHLITATGQRVTLRCSPRSGDLSVYWYQQSLDQGLQFLIQYYNGEERAKGNILERFSAQQFPDLHSELNLSSLELGDSALYFCASSRGLAGGPGSYNEQFFGPGTRLTVL.

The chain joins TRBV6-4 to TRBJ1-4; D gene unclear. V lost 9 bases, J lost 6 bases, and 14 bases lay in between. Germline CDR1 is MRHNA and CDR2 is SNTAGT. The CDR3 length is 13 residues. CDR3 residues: CASTVYSDEKLFF. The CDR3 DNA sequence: TGTGCCAGTACGGTGTACTCGGATGAAAAACTGTTTTTT.

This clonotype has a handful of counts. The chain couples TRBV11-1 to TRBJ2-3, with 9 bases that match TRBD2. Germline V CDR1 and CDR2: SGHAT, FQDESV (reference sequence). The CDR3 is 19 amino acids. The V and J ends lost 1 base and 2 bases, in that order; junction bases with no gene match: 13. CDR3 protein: CASSLVWSASGTSTDTQYF. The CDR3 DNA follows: TGTGCCAGCAGCTTAGTTTGGAGCGCTAGCGGGACATCCACAGATACGCAGTATTTT.

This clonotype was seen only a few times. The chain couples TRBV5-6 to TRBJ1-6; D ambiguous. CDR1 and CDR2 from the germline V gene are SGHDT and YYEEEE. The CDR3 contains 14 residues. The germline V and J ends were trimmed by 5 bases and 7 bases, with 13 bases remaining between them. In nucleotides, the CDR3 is TGTGCCAGCAGGTCACGGGCCGGGAATTCACCCCTCCACTTT. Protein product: CASRSRAGNSPLHF.

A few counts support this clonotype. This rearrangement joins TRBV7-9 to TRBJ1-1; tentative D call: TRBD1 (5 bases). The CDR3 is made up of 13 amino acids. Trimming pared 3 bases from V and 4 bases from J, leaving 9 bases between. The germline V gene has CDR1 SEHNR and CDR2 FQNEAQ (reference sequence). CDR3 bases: TGTGCCAGCAGCTTGACAGAGGCCACTGAAGCTTTCTTT. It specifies CASSLTEATEAFF.

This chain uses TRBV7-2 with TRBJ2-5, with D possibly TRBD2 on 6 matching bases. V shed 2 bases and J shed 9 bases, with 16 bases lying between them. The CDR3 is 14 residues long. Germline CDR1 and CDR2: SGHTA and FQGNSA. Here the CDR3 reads CASSLNRRGGAQYF. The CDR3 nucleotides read TGTGCCAGCAGCTTAAACCGGCGGGGTGGGGCCCAGTACTTC.

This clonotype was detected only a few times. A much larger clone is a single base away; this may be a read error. The DNA for the CDR3 is TGTGCCAGCAGGGGTAGCGGGAGCTCCTACGAGCAGTACTTC. The encoded protein is CASRGSGSSYEQYF. The rearrangement uses TRBV6-1 and TRBJ2-7; 9 bases are a match to TRBD2. The ends lost 6 bases at V and 0 bases at J; junction bases unmatched: 3. This CDR3 comprises 14 residues. Germline V gene data show CDR1 as MNHNS and CDR2 as SASEGT.

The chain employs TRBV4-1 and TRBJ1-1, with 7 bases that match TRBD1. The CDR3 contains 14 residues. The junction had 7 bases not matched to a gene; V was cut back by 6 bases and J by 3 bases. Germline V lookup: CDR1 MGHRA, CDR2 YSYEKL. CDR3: CASRDRIRDTEAFF. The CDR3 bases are TGCGCCAGCAGGGACAGGATTCGGGACACTGAAGCTTTCTTT.

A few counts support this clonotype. CDR3 protein: CATSETGTGMGEQYF. As DNA, the CDR3 is TGTGCCACCAGTGAAACCGGGACAGGGATGGGAGAGCAGTACTTC. The rearrangement joins TRBV24-1 to TRBJ2-7; 9 bases are shared with TRBD1. Unmatched junction bases numbered 10, after V lost 4 bases and J lost 7 bases. The CDR3 has 15 residues. The germline V gene has CDR1 KGHDR and CDR2 SFDVKD.

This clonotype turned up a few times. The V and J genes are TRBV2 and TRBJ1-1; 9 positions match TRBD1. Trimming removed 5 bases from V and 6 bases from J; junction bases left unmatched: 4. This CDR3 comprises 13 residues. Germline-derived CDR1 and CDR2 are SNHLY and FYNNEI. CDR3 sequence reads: CASSKQGAAEAFF. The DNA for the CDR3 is TGTGCCAGCAGTAAACAGGGGGCCGCTGAAGCTTTCTTT.

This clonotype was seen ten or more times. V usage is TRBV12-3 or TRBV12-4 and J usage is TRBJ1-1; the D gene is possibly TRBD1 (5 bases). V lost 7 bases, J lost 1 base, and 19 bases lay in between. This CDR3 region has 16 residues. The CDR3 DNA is TGTGCCAGCAAACTTGGGGGAGGGAGAGGGAACACTGAAGCTTTCTTT. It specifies CASKLGGGRGNTEAFF.

As DNA, the CDR3 is TGTGCCACCACTCCGGTCGGGTCTAGCGGGGAGCTGTTTTTT. It translates to CATTPVGSSGELFF. V gene TRBV19 combines with J gene TRBJ2-2; no definite D call. CDR1 is LNHDA, CDR2 SQIVND, per germline (reference sequence). CDR3 length: 14 amino acids. V lost 10 bases, J lost 7 bases, and 19 bases lay in between.

The CDR3 nucleotides read TGTGCCAGCAGTTTAATGGCAGTTAATCAGCCCCAGCATTTT. The encoded protein is CASSLMAVNQPQHF. This chain joins TRBV12-3 or TRBV12-4 and TRBJ1-5; D is uncertain. Between the trimmed V and J ends, which lost 2 bases and 4 bases, there was a span of 9 bases. The CDR3 covers 14 residues.

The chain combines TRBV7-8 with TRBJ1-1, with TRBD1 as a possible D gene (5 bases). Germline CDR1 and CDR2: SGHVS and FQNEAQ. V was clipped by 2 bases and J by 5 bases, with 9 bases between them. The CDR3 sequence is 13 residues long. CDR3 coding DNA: TGTGCCAGCAGCTTACAGGGTTTTACTGAAGCTTTCTTT. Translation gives CASSLQGFTEAFF.

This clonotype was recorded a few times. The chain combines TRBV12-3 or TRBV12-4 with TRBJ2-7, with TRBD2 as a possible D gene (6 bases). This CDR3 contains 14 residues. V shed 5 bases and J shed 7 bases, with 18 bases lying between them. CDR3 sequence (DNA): TGTGCCAGCAGTCCCCAGGGAGGCGTGGGTGAGCAGTACTTC. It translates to CASSPQGGVGEQYF.

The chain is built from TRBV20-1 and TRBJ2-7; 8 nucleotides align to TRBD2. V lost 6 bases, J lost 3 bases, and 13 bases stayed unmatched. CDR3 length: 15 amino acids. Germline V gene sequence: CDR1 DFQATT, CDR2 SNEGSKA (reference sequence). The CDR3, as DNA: TGCAGTGCCCCGAAGGGTAGCGGGGATTACTACGAGCAGTACTTC. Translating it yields CSAPKGSGDYYEQYF.

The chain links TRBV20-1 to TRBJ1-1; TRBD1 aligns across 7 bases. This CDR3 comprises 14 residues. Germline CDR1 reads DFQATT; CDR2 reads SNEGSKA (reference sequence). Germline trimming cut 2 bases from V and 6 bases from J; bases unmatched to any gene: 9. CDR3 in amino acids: CSARPRQGWAEAFF. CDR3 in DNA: TGCAGTGCTAGACCTCGACAGGGTTGGGCTGAAGCTTTCTTT.

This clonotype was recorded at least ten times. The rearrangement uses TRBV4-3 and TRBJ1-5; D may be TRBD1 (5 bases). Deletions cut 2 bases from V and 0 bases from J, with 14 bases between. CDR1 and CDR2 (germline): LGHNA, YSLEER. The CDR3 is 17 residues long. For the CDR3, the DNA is TGCGCCAGCAGCCAATCGGCTGGGACGTCTAGCAATCAGCCCCAGCATTTT. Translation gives CASSQSAGTSSNQPQHF.